The clone carrying this T cell receptor (beta chain) occurred a few times. No antigen is known for it. Between the trimmed V and J ends, which lost 2 bases and 5 bases, there was a span of 9 bases. This CDR3 is 13 amino acids long. The germline gives CDR1 LNHNV, CDR2 YYDKDF (reference sequence). This record comes from a study of T-cell reconstitution after alpha-beta-depleted transplantation in children. General study findings and limits: A year had passed since transplant, and T-cell counts and diversity by then came mostly from newly produced T cells. Several hundred expanded graft clones reportedly were the source of alpha-beta T cells about two months after transplant.

Unique molecular identifiers were incorporated when the TCRbeta library was constructed. Each CDR3 protein is one row after TCRdb ran MiXCR on the PCR reads. Of around 370,000 distinct CDR3 sequences listed, around 15% are singletons. Sample: PBMCs, mostly from graft donor cells, taken 360 days after TCRalphabeta/CD19-depleted stem cell transplant. The source is a male patient between 2 and 15 years old who had a stem cell transplant for acute lymphoblastic leukemia, so the T cells may come from the graft donor. The gene calls are TRBV15 and TRBJ2-5; perhaps D is TRBD1 or TRBD2 (7 bases each). The CDR3 DNA follows: TGTGCCACCAGCAGACAGGGGGGGGAGACCCAGTACTTC. Its protein product is CATSRQGGETQYF.